One and the same sample provided the 17 T cell receptor beta chains below, sequenced in a study of CD8+ T cells in alopecia areata. Following RNA extraction, reverse transcription yielded cDNA that acted as the sequencing template. Sequencing was performed with immunoSEQ multiplex PCR; in TCRdb, only in-frame clones are kept and a portion is missing. The table lists about 180,000 clones, about 55% of them singletons. Sample treatment: oral pan-JAK inhibitor, 5-10 mg twice daily. Sequenced material: CD8+ T cells sorted from blood, taken at week 24, from a patient treated with tofacitinib. The receptors shown here come from a human donor with alopecia areata.

The table lists this clone with a count of one. V gene TRBV4-3 combines with J gene TRBJ2-1; D is perhaps TRBD2 (6 bases). The CDR3 has 14 residues. CDR1 and CDR2 from the germline V gene are LGHNA and YSLEER. The ends were cut back, 2 bases at V and 2 bases at J, with 7 bases in the middle. CDR3 in DNA: TGCGCCAGCAGCCAACGGACTACCTACAATGAGCAGTTCTTC. Protein sequence: CASSQRTTYNEQFF.

This rearrangement joins TRBV7-8 to TRBJ1-6; D gene unclear. CDR1 SGHVS and CDR2 FQNEAQ come from the germline V gene. Trimming left V 6 bases short and J 8 bases short, with 20 bases between. This CDR3 region has 16 residues. CDR3 protein: CASSPSILPRDSPLHF. The CDR3 coding sequence is TGTGCCAGCAGTCCTTCGATTTTACCGAGGGATTCACCCCTCCACTTT.

This clone showed up just once. V and J are TRBV19 and TRBJ2-2, with D perhaps matching TRBD1 or TRBD2 (5 bases each). V lost 7 bases and J lost 6, with 12 bases in between. Germline CDR1 is LNHDA and CDR2 is SQIVND (reference sequence). CDR3 length equals 13 residues. The CDR3 loop reads CASKRGEAGELFF. DNA for the CDR3: TGTGCCAGTAAGAGGGGCGAAGCCGGGGAGCTGTTTTTT.

The V gene is TRBV30, the J gene TRBJ1-4; 7 positions agree with TRBD1. The CDR3 has 14 amino acids. Germline CDR1 and CDR2: GTSNPN and SVGIG (reference sequence). Unmatched junction bases numbered 7, after V lost 3 bases and J lost 6 bases. The CDR3 sequence: CAWSAGTADEKLFF. CDR3 in DNA: TGTGCCTGGAGCGCCGGGACAGCTGATGAAAAACTGTTTTTT. The full variable domain, rest sourced from reference TRBV30 and TRBJ1-4, is SQTIHQWPATLVQPVGSPLSLECTVEGTSNPNLYWYRQAAGRGLQLLFYSVGIGQISSEVPQNLSASRPQDRQFILSSKKLLLSDSGFYLCAWSAGTADEKLFFGSGTQLSVL.

The chain couples TRBV7-2 to TRBJ2-3, with TRBD1 matching over 8 bases. The CDR3 has 15 amino acids. V lost 6 bases to trimming and J lost 4 bases; unmatched junction nucleotides: 9. CDR1 and CDR2 (germline): SGHTA, FQGNSA. The CDR3: CASSQTGGRADTQYF. CDR3 nucleotide sequence: TGTGCCAGCAGTCAAACAGGGGGTAGGGCAGATACGCAGTATTTT.

The chain joins TRBV9 to TRBJ1-5, with D possibly TRBD1 on 5 matching bases. Per germline, CDR1 SGDLS and CDR2 YYNGEE. The V end lost 2 bases, the J end lost 7 bases, and 10 bases lay between the germline ends. The CDR3 is 13 amino acids. This CDR3 reads CASSVAQGQPQHF. For the CDR3, the DNA is TGTGCCAGCAGCGTTGCTCAGGGCCAGCCCCAGCATTTT.

This rearrangement joins TRBV11-2 to TRBJ2-3; D is unclear. Between the trimmed V and J ends, which lost 0 bases and 0 bases, there was a span of 10 bases. The CDR3 runs 16 residues. Germline CDR1 is SGHAT and CDR2 is FQNNGV. In nucleotides, the CDR3 is TGTGCCAGCAGCTTAGATGGTGTCTTTAGCACAGATACGCAGTATTTT. As protein: CASSLDGVFSTDTQYF.

This clone has only a few counts. The CDR3 protein is CASSYVGVNQPQHF. CDR3 bases: TGTGCCAGCAGTTACGTGGGGGTTAATCAGCCCCAGCATTTT. The chain combines TRBV6-6 with TRBJ1-5; tentative D call: TRBD1 (5 bases). The CDR3 is made up of 14 amino acids. V was clipped by 2 bases and J by 4 bases, with 9 bases between them. CDR1 MNHNY and CDR2 SVGAGI come from the germline V gene (reference sequence).

This clone was seen once. The chain joins TRBV15 to TRBJ1-2; no reliable D call. Trimming pared 1 base from V and 4 bases from J, leaving 10 bases between. The CDR3 spans 14 residues. Germline-derived CDR1 and CDR2 are LNHNV and YYDKDF (reference sequence). The CDR3 coding sequence is TGTGCCACCAGCAGAGGAGGGTTAGGCTATGGCTACACCTTC. Translation: CATSRGGLGYGYTF.

The gene calls are TRBV5-6 and TRBJ1-6, with D uncertain. The CDR3 consists of 15 residues. CDR1 and CDR2 (germline): SGHDT, YYEEEE. V lost 3 bases to trimming and J lost 0 bases, with 7 bases between them. CDR3: CASSYTGSYNSPLHF. CDR3 bases: TGTGCCAGCAGCTACACCGGCTCCTATAATTCACCCCTCCACTTT.

This chain links TRBV27 with TRBJ1-2; no firm D call. The CDR3 is 16 amino acids. Germline CDR1 and CDR2: MNHEY and SMNVEV (reference sequence). Between the trimmed V and J ends, which lost 10 bases and 4 bases, there was a span of 25 bases. Written as DNA, the CDR3 is TGTGCCACCATAGGTCCCTCGGCGGAGGGAGTCTATGGCTACACCTTC. This sequence encodes CATIGPSAEGVYGYTF.

The chain links TRBV5-1 to TRBJ2-7; 8 bases are a match to TRBD1. Trimming took 3 bases from V and 6 from J; bases not matched to a gene: 5. The CDR3 loop spans 13 amino acids. CDR1 SGHRS and CDR2 YFSETQ come from the germline V gene. CDR3 bases: TGCGCCAGCAGCTCCAGACAGGGGTCCGAGCAGTACTTC. Its protein product is CASSSRQGSEQYF.

V and J are TRBV2 and TRBJ2-3, with D possibly TRBD2 on 5 matching bases. This CDR3 has 15 amino acids. Trimming removed 5 bases from V and 1 base from J, with 13 bases in between. CDR1 is SNHLY, CDR2 FYNNEI, per germline. CDR3 coding DNA: TGTGCCAGCAGTCGTAGAGAGGGCGGCACAGATACGCAGTATTTT. It codes for CASSRREGGTDTQYF.

The chain couples TRBV5-1 to TRBJ2-7; D remains ambiguous. CDR1 is SGHRS, CDR2 YFSETQ, per germline. The CDR3 runs to 12 residues. V lost 6 bases and J lost 3, with 10 bases in between. In DNA form, the CDR3 reads TGCGCCAGCAACCTCAATGACTACGAGCAGTACTTC. This translates into CASNLNDYEQYF.

A single count supports this clone. J is TRBJ1-2 and V is TRBV30; no definite D call. V lost 0 bases and J 4 bases, leaving 18 bases between the germline ends. CDR1 is GTSNPN, CDR2 SVGIG, per germline (reference sequence). The CDR3 is 16 amino acids. The CDR3 here is CAWSVPNRRLIYGYTF. In DNA, the CDR3 is TGTGCCTGGAGTGTCCCAAATCGACGGCTAATCTATGGCTACACCTTC.

This clone was detected a few times. The chain is built from TRBV11-2 and TRBJ2-7; 7 bases fit TRBD1. The germline V gene encodes CDR1 SGHAT and CDR2 FQNNGV. V shed 5 bases and J 3 bases; nucleotides not matched to a gene: 10. This CDR3 region has 15 residues. The CDR3 is CASSPRDRFDYEQYF. CDR3 sequence (DNA): TGTGCCAGCAGCCCCCGGGACAGATTTGACTACGAGCAGTACTTC.

In DNA form, the CDR3 reads TGTGCCAGCAGCTTGGGATCGGGCCCTGATGAAAAACTGTTTTTT. This codes for CASSLGSGPDEKLFF. V gene TRBV5-6 combines with J gene TRBJ1-4; D gene unclear. Germline lookup yields CDR1 SGHDT and CDR2 YYEEEE. The CDR3 runs to 15 residues. V was trimmed by 0 bases and J by 6 bases, leaving 12 bases between them. Looking up the rest from reference TRBV5-6 and TRBJ1-4 gives the full variable domain: DAGVTQSPTHLIKTRGQQVTLRCSPKSGHDTVSWYQQALGQGPQFIFQYYEEEERQRGNFPDRFSGHQFPNYSSELNVNALLLGDSALYLCASSLGSGPDEKLFFGSGTQLSVL.